The 17 T cell receptor beta chains below were found in one sample sequenced in a study of cytomegalovirus exposure and HLA in healthy donors. PCR employed 60 Vbeta and 13 Jbeta primers. TCRdb keeps only in-frame clones here, not all; method: immunoSEQ multiplex PCR. The sample has about 130,000 clones; around three quarters are singletons. Specimen: PBMCs. The receptors stem from a man younger than 40 in good health and CMV-seropositive.

J is TRBJ1-1 and V is TRBV2; D not certain. CDR3 length equals 13 residues. Germline V gives CDR1 SNHLY, CDR2 FYNNEI. V lost 4 bases, J lost 1 base, and 7 bases lay in between. Here the CDR3 DNA reads TGTGCCAGCAGTGTAAATCGGAACACTGAAGCTTTCTTT. This translates into CASSVNRNTEAFF.

This chain links TRBV2 with TRBJ2-3; D remains ambiguous. The CDR3 extends over 11 amino acids. V gave up 8 bases and J gave up 2 bases, with 5 bases separating them. Per germline, CDR1 SNHLY and CDR2 FYNNEI. DNA for the CDR3: TGTGCCAGCCCCTCCACAGATACGCAGTATTTT. Translating it yields CASPSTDTQYF.

With respect to this clone: At the DNA level, this CDR3 is encoded by other sequences in the same sample as well. The CDR3 spells CASSSGDGYGYTF. The CDR3 DNA follows: TGCGCCAGCAGCTCCGGAGACGGGTATGGCTACACCTTC. The chain carries TRBV5-1 and TRBJ1-2, with D unresolved. V shed 3 bases and J shed 5 bases, with 11 bases lying between them. Per germline, CDR1 SGHRS and CDR2 YFSETQ. The CDR3 consists of 13 residues.

The chain employs TRBV7-2 and TRBJ2-3; 8 bases match TRBD2. J gave up 4 bases and V 4 bases, and 7 bases lay outside the gene matches. CDR3 length: 15 amino acids. CDR1 is SGHTA and CDR2 is FQGNSA in the germline V gene. The CDR3 DNA is TGTGCCAGCAGCTGGACTAGCTCCCCTCCAGATACGCAGTATTTT. It translates to CASSWTSSPPDTQYF.

The genes are TRBV28 and TRBJ1-1; 8 positions agree with TRBD1. CDR3 size: 16 residues. Trimming at V came to 0 bases and at J to 1 base, leaving 4 bases not matched to a gene. Germline V gives CDR1 MDHEN, CDR2 SYDVKM. DNA for the CDR3: TGTGCCAGCAGTTTATGGAGAGGGACAGGGAACACTGAAGCTTTCTTT. Its protein product is CASSLWRGTGNTEAFF.

The chain employs TRBV6-5 and TRBJ2-1; D perhaps matches TRBD1 (5 bases). The germline V gene encodes CDR1 MNHEY and CDR2 SVGAGI. The CDR3 consists of 12 residues. The germline V and J ends were trimmed by 1 base and 10 bases, with 8 bases remaining between them. The chain's CDR3 is CASSYYRREQFF. The CDR3, as DNA: TGTGCCAGCAGTTACTACAGGAGAGAGCAGTTCTTC.

The chain's CDR3 is CASSIGTVSMNTEAFF. The CDR3 coding sequence is TGTGCCAGCAGCATCGGGACAGTCAGCATGAACACTGAAGCTTTCTTT. This rearrangement joins TRBV7-8 to TRBJ1-1; the match to TRBD1 covers 7 bases. The CDR3 loop spans 16 amino acids. V was pared by 5 bases and J by 0 bases, with 9 bases of the junction left unmatched. CDR1 SGHVS and CDR2 FQNEAQ come from the germline V gene.

This clone was detected a few times. V and J are TRBV6-6 and TRBJ1-1; 9 positions match TRBD1. Looked up from germline, CDR1 is MNHNY and CDR2 is SVGAGI (reference sequence). V was clipped by 5 bases and J by 4 bases; unmatched bases: 5. The length of the CDR3 is 14 residues. The CDR3 DNA reads TGTGCCAGCAGTATCGACAGGGGGGGCACTGAAGCTTTCTTT. Its translation: CASSIDRGGTEAFF.

This chain connects TRBV2 to TRBJ2-7; 7 bases agree with TRBD1. Per germline, CDR1 SNHLY and CDR2 FYNNEI. Trimming at V came to 6 bases and at J to 11 bases, leaving 10 bases not matched to a gene. The CDR3 is 12 residues long. CDR3 in amino acids: CASSGTDGMKYF. CDR3 bases: TGTGCCAGCAGCGGGACAGATGGAATGAAGTACTTC.

This clone was seen a handful of times. The rearrangement joins TRBV7-9 to TRBJ1-3, with a tentative D call TRBD1 (5 bases). Between the trimmed V and J ends, which lost 3 bases and 5 bases, there was a span of 14 bases. CDR1 and CDR2 (germline): SEHNR, FQNEAQ (reference sequence). This CDR3 comprises 15 residues. The CDR3 nucleotides are TGTGCCAGCAGCTTCCGATCAGGGTTGCGAAACACCATATATTTT. Translation gives CASSFRSGLRNTIYF.

This rearrangement joins TRBV7-8 to TRBJ2-1, with 9 bases that match TRBD1. The length of the CDR3 is 15 residues. The J segment lost 5 bases and the V segment lost 5 bases, leaving 7 bases of the junction unmatched. Germline V gene lookup returns CDR1 SGHVS and CDR2 FQNEAQ. CDR3 nucleotide sequence: TGTGCCAGCAGCCTGGGGACAGGGCGAAACAATGAGCAGTTCTTC. It is translated as CASSLGTGRNNEQFF.

This chain links TRBV6-1 with TRBJ1-5; the D is unclear. The length of the CDR3 is 13 residues. Germline V gene lookup returns CDR1 MNHNS and CDR2 SASEGT. Trimming left V 2 bases short and J 2 bases short, with 4 bases between. CDR3 in amino acids: CASSEHGNQPQHF. CDR3 DNA sequence: TGTGCCAGCAGTGAACATGGCAATCAGCCCCAGCATTTT.

This sequence joins TRBV7-8 and TRBJ2-2, with 10 bases identical to TRBD2. The germline CDR1 and CDR2 sequences are SGHVS and FQNEAQ. The J segment lost 8 bases and the V segment lost 3 bases, leaving 12 bases of the junction unmatched. This CDR3 is built from 17 residues. The CDR3 bases are TGTGCCAGCAGCTTTAACGAGCGGGGGGGAGTTGTAGGGGAGCTGTTTTTT. This codes for CASSFNERGGVVGELFF.

The chain uses TRBV13 and TRBJ1-1; D unresolved. The germline V and J ends were trimmed by 4 bases and 5 bases, with 5 bases remaining between them. CDR3 length: 11 amino acids. The germline CDR1 and CDR2 sequences are PRHDT and FYEKMQ (reference sequence). CDR3 sequence reads: CASSWRTEAFF. The CDR3 DNA reads TGTGCCAGCAGCTGGAGGACTGAAGCTTTCTTT.

The chain recombines TRBV10-3 with TRBJ2-1, with 7 bases aligning to TRBD2. The CDR3 loop spans 16 amino acids. The trim removed 6 bases at V and 0 bases at J, leaving 8 bases unmatched. Germline CDR1 ENHRY, CDR2 SYGVKD. The DNA of the CDR3 is TGTGCCATCAGCGCCCGGCGGGGGAGCTCCTACAATGAGCAGTTCTTC. This translates into CAISARRGSSYNEQFF.

The V and J genes are TRBV2 and TRBJ2-2; 7 bases match TRBD1. Germline lookup yields CDR1 SNHLY and CDR2 FYNNEI. V was pared by 1 base and J by 7 bases, with 9 bases of the junction left unmatched. The CDR3 consists of 16 residues. CDR3 nucleotides: TGTGCCAGCAGTGAAGAGGGGGCGGGTTTAGGCGGGGAGCTGTTTTTT. It translates to CASSEEGAGLGGELFF.

In its sample, this clone was seen once. The chain couples TRBV6-1 to TRBJ2-7; tentative D call: TRBD2 (5 bases). Looked up from germline, CDR1 is MNHNS and CDR2 is SASEGT. The CDR3 is 14 residues long. The ends were cut back, 0 bases at V and 6 bases at J, with 12 bases in the middle. In nucleotides, the CDR3 is TGTGCCAGCAGTGAAGCGCCTGTCGGGGTCGAGCAGTACTTC. The encoded protein is CASSEAPVGVEQYF.